This TCR beta chain appears in the sequencing data of a study of blood T cell repertoires in COVID-19. Study as a whole: In each case, the material was cDNA or gDNA derived from T cells, B-cell-depleted T cells, or PBMCs.

In the source study's methods: Estimation of nucleated cell counts was performed using reference gene primer amplification. TCRdb keeps only in-frame clones here, not all; method: immunoSEQ multiplex PCR. V and J calls and clone size are copied from that table; D and trimming were computed from the DNA. The repertoire includes roughly 150,000 clones, 80% to 95% of them detected once, and around 2% sits in the top ten. Germline CDR1 reads KGHSH; CDR2 reads LQKENI. Trimming took 5 bases from V and 4 from J; bases not matched to a gene: 6. There are 14 residues in the CDR3. The clonotype was recovered from a woman aged 55-75 years with COVID-19, enrolled during active disease. This rearrangement joins TRBV18 to TRBJ1-2, with 8 positions matching TRBD1. The sample was peripheral blood. CDR3 nucleotide sequence: TGTGCCAGCTCAGACGGGACAGGAGCCTATGGCTACACCTTC. Translating it yields CASSDGTGAYGYTF.